The 32 T cell receptor beta chains below were found in one sample sequenced in a study of OX40 agonist ivuxolimab in advanced cancers. Library creation used the immunoSEQ multiplex PCR assay. TCRdb mirrors the immuneACCESS table, restricted to in-frame sequences. Some clones are absent from its copies; in checked studies, under half trace to an unresolved V gene, and the reason for the others is unknown. In this sample the table shows about 100,000 clones, over 75% of which occur a single time. The top ten hold around 0.16% of the sample. This specimen consisted of CD4+ or CD8+ T cells sorted from blood, obtained in a trial of the OX40 agonist ivuxolimab. These receptors came from an adult with an advanced solid tumor such as melanoma, head and neck, liver or kidney cancer.

This clone was counted a single time. The chain employs TRBV7-3 and TRBJ2-5; 9 bases line up with TRBD2. The ends lost 5 bases at V and 4 bases at J; junction bases unmatched: 2. Germline CDR1 is SGHTA and CDR2 is FQGTGA. The CDR3 loop spans 13 amino acids. Written as DNA, the CDR3 is TGTGCCAGCAGCCCAGCGGGAGGAGAGACCCAGTACTTC. It translates to CASSPAGGETQYF.

J is TRBJ1-4 and V is TRBV5-1; D is possibly TRBD1 (6 bases). Trimming pared 4 bases from V and 7 bases from J, leaving 14 bases between. The CDR3 totals 14 residues. Germline V gene lookup returns CDR1 SGHRS and CDR2 YFSETQ. The CDR3: CASSIRGFSEKLFF. CDR3 DNA: TGCGCCAGCAGCATCAGGGGTTTCAGTGAAAAACTGTTTTTT.

V gene TRBV19 combines with J gene TRBJ1-6; the match to TRBD1 covers 7 bases. V was clipped by 4 bases and J by 4 bases; unmatched bases: 4. This CDR3 has 15 residues. Germline assignment: CDR1 LNHDA and CDR2 SQIVND (reference sequence). The CDR3 is CASSKDRKYNSPLHF. CDR3 coding DNA: TGTGCCAGTAGTAAGGACAGGAAATATAATTCACCCCTCCACTTT.

The rearrangement uses TRBV6-1 and TRBJ1-2; D gene ambiguous. V was pared by 1 base and J by 4 bases, with 10 bases between. The germline V gene encodes CDR1 MNHNS and CDR2 SASEGT. This CDR3 spans 14 amino acids. The CDR3 protein is CASSEVKGFYGYTF. The CDR3 bases are TGTGCCAGCAGTGAAGTAAAAGGGTTCTATGGCTACACCTTC.

This chain joins TRBV6-1 and TRBJ2-7; D assignment may be TRBD1 or TRBD2 (6 bases each). The CDR3 runs 14 residues. The V and J ends lost 3 bases and 3 bases respectively, with 12 bases between them. Germline assignment: CDR1 MNHNS and CDR2 SASEGT. CDR3 region: CASSEGGQFYEQYF. The CDR3 coding sequence is TGTGCCAGCAGTGAGGGGGGACAATTCTACGAGCAGTACTTC.

This clone has only a few counts. Other DNA sequences of this sample code for an identical CDR3. The chain has TRBV6-1 and TRBJ1-1; 8 nucleotides agree with TRBD1. The germline V gene has CDR1 MNHNS and CDR2 SASEGT. This CDR3 region has 14 residues. The trim removed 6 bases at V and 2 bases at J, leaving 5 bases unmatched. The CDR3 is CASSLDRVNTEAFF. DNA for the CDR3: TGTGCCAGCAGCCTGGACAGGGTTAACACTGAAGCTTTCTTT.

The V gene is TRBV9, the J gene TRBJ2-5; 7 nucleotides align to TRBD2. The CDR3 extends over 13 amino acids. CDR1 is SGDLS and CDR2 is YYNGEE in the germline V gene. Losses at the gene ends were 2 bases for V and 3 bases for J; bases not matched to a gene: 1. CDR3 amino acids: CASSVGTKETQYF. In DNA form, the CDR3 reads TGTGCCAGCAGCGTTGGGACTAAAGAGACCCAGTACTTC.

The V gene is TRBV30, the J gene TRBJ1-4; no clear D. The germline gives CDR1 GTSNPN, CDR2 SVGIG (reference sequence). V was clipped by 2 bases and J by 5 bases, with 15 bases between them. The CDR3 extends over 15 amino acids. The CDR3 DNA sequence: TGTGCCTGGAGTCTACCGGACCTGGGCAATGAAAAACTGTTTTTT. Its protein is CAWSLPDLGNEKLFF.

This sequence joins TRBV6-1 and TRBJ2-5; either TRBD1 or TRBD2 may supply D (5 bases each). Deletions cut 6 bases from V and 4 bases from J, with 9 bases between. Germline CDR1 is MNHNS and CDR2 is SASEGT. The CDR3 consists of 12 residues. The CDR3 loop is CASRGDRETQYF. The DNA of the CDR3 is TGTGCCAGCAGGGGGGATCGAGAGACCCAGTACTTC.

The rearrangement joins TRBV6-6 to TRBJ2-3; 12 nucleotides align to TRBD2. This CDR3 contains 16 residues. The V segment lost 2 bases and the J segment 6 bases; nucleotides outside the gene matches: 6. CDR1 and CDR2 (germline): MNHNY, SVGAGI (reference sequence). Here the CDR3 DNA reads TGTGCCAGCAGTTACGATGGACTAGCGGGATGGGATACGCAGTATTTT. This sequence encodes CASSYDGLAGWDTQYF.

V is TRBV6-5 and J is TRBJ1-2; D is unresolved. From germline, CDR1 is MNHEY and CDR2 SVGAGI. The germline V and J ends were trimmed by 6 bases and 8 bases, with 13 bases remaining between them. The CDR3 length is 12 residues. CDR3 protein: CASSRSQGGYTF. The CDR3 region has the DNA TGTGCCAGCAGCCGCAGTCAAGGGGGCTACACCTTC.

This chain uses TRBV30 with TRBJ2-3; D gene ambiguous. Germline-derived CDR1 and CDR2 are GTSNPN and SVGIG (reference sequence). Trimming left V 2 bases short and J 6 bases short, with 15 bases between. This CDR3 is built from 14 residues. This CDR3 is CAWSSASPKDTQYF. In DNA form, the CDR3 reads TGTGCCTGGAGTTCGGCCAGCCCCAAGGATACGCAGTATTTT.

This rearrangement joins TRBV2 to TRBJ1-2; 7 bases map to TRBD1. V lost 6 bases to trimming and J lost 8 bases; unmatched junction nucleotides: 12. CDR1 and CDR2 (germline): SNHLY, FYNNEI. The length of the CDR3 is 14 residues. The chain's CDR3 is CASRGQLHQKGYTF. CDR3 nucleotides: TGTGCCAGCAGGGGACAGCTTCATCAAAAGGGCTACACCTTC.

The rearrangement links TRBV28 to TRBJ1-5; no firm D call. The CDR3 spans 12 residues. Between the trimmed V and J ends, which lost 3 bases and 5 bases, there was a span of 5 bases. CDR1 is MDHEN and CDR2 is SYDVKM in the germline V gene. Here the CDR3 DNA reads TGTGCCAGCAGTTTGTGGGATCAGCCCCAGCATTTT. Translating it yields CASSLWDQPQHF.

J is TRBJ2-1 and V is TRBV28; 7 bases fit TRBD1. This CDR3 contains 16 residues. V was pared by 2 bases and J by 4 bases, with 8 bases of the junction left unmatched. Germline V gene sequence: CDR1 MDHEN, CDR2 SYDVKM. The CDR3 loop is CASSLGSGGPYNEQFF. Written as DNA, the CDR3 is TGTGCCAGCAGTTTAGGATCAGGGGGACCTTACAATGAGCAGTTCTTC.

The J gene is TRBJ1-2, the V gene TRBV27, with D tentatively TRBD1 (6 bases). V lost 0 bases and J 1 base, leaving 12 bases between the germline ends. The germline gives CDR1 MNHEY, CDR2 SMNVEV (reference sequence). CDR3 length equals 16 residues. This CDR3 reads CASSLSGEGVNYGYTF. CDR3 nucleotide sequence: TGTGCCAGCAGTTTATCGGGGGAGGGGGTTAACTATGGCTACACCTTC.

This clone was seen a single time. The chain couples TRBV19 to TRBJ2-1; D might be TRBD2 (6 bases). The germline V and J ends were trimmed by 10 bases and 8 bases, with 18 bases remaining between them. CDR3 size: 13 residues. Germline loops: CDR1 LNHDA, CDR2 SQIVND (reference sequence). This CDR3 reads CATKVREDDEQFF. Written as DNA, the CDR3 is TGTGCCACTAAGGTGAGGGAGGACGATGAGCAGTTCTTC.

The V and J genes are TRBV6-4 and TRBJ1-1, with D maybe TRBD1 (6 bases). Germline V gene lookup returns CDR1 MRHNA and CDR2 SNTAGT. The germline V and J ends were trimmed by 5 bases and 1 base, with 8 bases remaining between them. The CDR3 has 13 residues. The CDR3 reads CASSQQGNTEAFF. CDR3 coding DNA: TGTGCCAGCAGTCAACAGGGGAACACTGAAGCTTTCTTT.

The table lists this clone with a count of one. The V and J genes are TRBV6-1 and TRBJ1-2; D perhaps matches TRBD1 (5 bases). V was pared by 2 bases and J by 0 bases, with 7 bases between. The CDR3 consists of 14 residues. CDR1 MNHNS and CDR2 SASEGT come from the germline V gene. CDR3 in amino acids: CASSERGANYGYTF. The CDR3 coding sequence is TGTGCCAGCAGTGAAAGGGGTGCTAACTATGGCTACACCTTC.

This chain connects TRBV19 to TRBJ2-3; a weak D match, TRBD1 (5 bases). The CDR3 runs 11 residues. Looked up from germline, CDR1 is LNHDA and CDR2 is SQIVND (reference sequence). Deletions cut 8 bases from V and 5 bases from J, with 8 bases between. CDR3 DNA: TGTGCCAGTGGCAGGGTAGATACGCAGTATTTT. Translated: CASGRVDTQYF.

The J gene is TRBJ2-1, the V gene TRBV6-1; TRBD2 matches 7 bases. CDR3 size: 12 residues. Unmatched junction bases numbered 12, after V lost 10 bases and J lost 12 bases. CDR1 is MNHNS, CDR2 SASEGT, per germline. This chain's CDR3 is CATQTVGGGQFF. The CDR3 nucleotides read TGTGCCACGCAAACAGTTGGGGGGGGGCAGTTCTTC.

The chain joins TRBV6-5 to TRBJ2-7; D remains ambiguous. The ends were cut back, 0 bases at V and 7 bases at J, with 4 bases in the middle. This CDR3 is built from 11 residues. Germline V gene data show CDR1 as MNHEY and CDR2 as SVGAGI. The CDR3 DNA sequence: TGTGCCAGCAGTTACTCCGGGGAGCAGTACTTC. Translating it yields CASSYSGEQYF.

The CDR3 DNA reads TGTGCCAGCAGTGACCATTCCGGGACTGTAAAAACAGATACGCAGTATTTT. Its protein is CASSDHSGTVKTDTQYF. V is TRBV6-1 and J is TRBJ2-3; tentatively, D is TRBD2 (6 bases). Germline-derived CDR1 and CDR2 are MNHNS and SASEGT. Trimming cost V 3 bases and J 3 bases, with 19 bases left between them. The CDR3 sequence is 17 residues long.

CDR3 amino acids: CASSQIRGYEQYF. The CDR3 nucleotides read TGTGCCAGCAGCCAAATCCGAGGGTACGAGCAGTACTTC. The rearrangement joins TRBV11-2 to TRBJ2-7, with a tentative D call TRBD2 (5 bases). V was shortened by 5 bases and J by 4 bases, with 12 bases between the two germline ends. In germline, CDR1 is SGHAT, CDR2 FQNNGV. The CDR3 contains 13 residues.

V and J are TRBV19 and TRBJ1-1; 8 bases agree with TRBD1. There are 16 residues in the CDR3. J gave up 6 bases and V 1 base, and 10 bases lay outside the gene matches. Germline V gene sequence: CDR1 LNHDA, CDR2 SQIVND (reference sequence). Here the CDR3 reads CASSIVGQGARAEAFF. The CDR3 DNA sequence: TGTGCCAGTAGTATAGTGGGGCAGGGGGCGCGAGCTGAAGCTTTCTTT. The full variable domain, with the rest looked up from reference TRBV19 and TRBJ1-1, is DGGITQSPKYLFRKEGQNVTLSCEQNLNHDAMYWYRQDPGQGLRLIYYSQIVNDFQKGDIAEGYSVSREKKESFPLTVTSAQKNPTAFYLCASSIVGQGARAEAFFGQGTRLTVV.

J is TRBJ1-4 and V is TRBV30, with D uncertain. This CDR3 comprises 15 residues. Germline CDR1 GTSNPN, CDR2 SVGIG (reference sequence). V was pared by 4 bases and J by 7 bases, with 19 bases between. This chain's CDR3 is CAWTAARSRSEKLFF. CDR3 bases: TGTGCCTGGACCGCAGCGCGGTCAAGAAGTGAAAAACTGTTTTTT.

The V call is TRBV11-2, the J call TRBJ2-2; 11 bases are shared with TRBD1. There are 16 residues in the CDR3. Trimming at V came to 4 bases and at J to 3 bases, leaving 4 bases not matched to a gene. Looked up from germline, CDR1 is SGHAT and CDR2 is FQNNGV. The CDR3 sequence is CASSSRTGGDTGELFF. CDR3 nucleotide sequence: TGTGCCAGCAGCTCCCGGACAGGGGGCGACACCGGGGAGCTGTTTTTT.

This clone was seen only once. This chain joins TRBV13 and TRBJ2-7, with D tentatively TRBD2 (7 bases). The germline V gene encodes CDR1 PRHDT and CDR2 FYEKMQ (reference sequence). The ends were cut back, 2 bases at V and 5 bases at J, with 16 bases in the middle. CDR3 length: 15 amino acids. CDR3 in DNA: TGTGCCAGCAGCTTATACATTCGGGGGGCCCACGAGCAGTACTTC. It translates to CASSLYIRGAHEQYF.

The J gene is TRBJ1-5, the V gene TRBV7-9, with D possibly being TRBD1 (6 bases). Trimming took 3 bases from V and 0 from J, leaving 12 bases between them. CDR3 size: 16 residues. Per germline, CDR1 SEHNR and CDR2 FQNEAQ (reference sequence). The CDR3 DNA reads TGTGCCAGCAGCTTTTCAGGGGAGCATAGCAATCAGCCCCAGCATTTT. Its protein product is CASSFSGEHSNQPQHF.

This chain joins TRBV11-2 and TRBJ2-1; D ambiguous. Looked up from germline, CDR1 is SGHAT and CDR2 is FQNNGV. V lost 2 bases, J lost 0 bases, and 20 bases lay in between. CDR3 length equals 19 residues. Here the CDR3 reads CASSLRGVLGRSSYNEQFF. The CDR3, as DNA: TGTGCCAGCAGCTTACGTGGGGTTCTGGGCCGGAGCTCCTACAATGAGCAGTTCTTC.

This chain links TRBV29-1 with TRBJ1-1; no definite D call. CDR3 length equals 13 residues. The germline V gene has CDR1 SQVTM and CDR2 ANQGSEA. V was pared by 6 bases and J by 2 bases, with 13 bases between. This chain's CDR3 is CSVLSAANTEAFF. The CDR3 nucleotides read TGCAGCGTGCTGTCAGCGGCCAACACTGAAGCTTTCTTT.

The CDR3 sequence is CASRTSGQVKPDEQYF. CDR3 nucleotides: TGTGCCAGCCGGACTAGCGGGCAGGTTAAACCGGACGAGCAGTACTTC. This chain links TRBV10-3 with TRBJ2-7; 11 positions agree with TRBD2. Losses at the gene ends were 10 bases for V and 5 bases for J; bases not matched to a gene: 16. Germline V lookup: CDR1 ENHRY, CDR2 SYGVKD. CDR3 length equals 16 residues.